The source of this T cell receptor beta chain is a study of T-cell reconstitution after alpha-beta-depleted transplantation in children. The study, taken as a whole, reports: Counts and diversity of T cells one year after transplant came mostly from newly produced T cells.

With 5 bases clipped from V and 2 bases from J, the junction kept 5 bases outside the gene matches. This CDR3 region has 16 residues. Germline-derived CDR1 and CDR2 are MNHEY and SMNVEV (reference sequence). This clonotype was seen a handful of times. The target antigen is unknown. TCRbeta library construction was performed incorporating unique molecular identifiers. TCRdb reprocessed the PCR reads via MiXCR and lists one record per CDR3 protein. This sample has about 460,000 distinct CDR3 sequences, with 11% found just once. J is TRBJ2-1 and V is TRBV27; 11 bases are a match to TRBD2. Sequencing used PBMCs, mostly from graft donor cells, obtained 180 days after TCRalphabeta/CD19-depleted stem cell transplant. The sequence came from a female patient younger than 10 who had a stem cell transplant for aplastic anemia, so the T cells may come from the graft donor. Here the CDR3 DNA reads TGTGCCAGCAGTCTTCTGACTAGCGGGGCCTACAATGAGCAGTTCTTC. It translates to CASSLLTSGAYNEQFF.